Shown below are 31 T cell receptor beta chains from a single sample sequenced in a study of T cell responses to AZD1222 COVID-19 vaccine. Measured with immunoSEQ multiplex PCR; TCRdb has only the in-frame clones, and not every one. The sample contains some 110,000 clones, more than 80% of which appear only once. The sample was peripheral blood, taken 28 days after the second AZD1222 dose. Receptor source: an adult who received the AZD1222 COVID-19 vaccine.

The rearrangement joins TRBV12-3 or TRBV12-4 to TRBJ2-5, with D possibly being TRBD2 (6 bases). This CDR3 comprises 13 residues. V gave up 8 bases and J gave up 5 bases, with 15 bases separating them. The CDR3 coding sequence is TGTGCCAGCTCCCGCGGGACTTTCGAGACCCAGTACTTC. It is translated as CASSRGTFETQYF.

V is TRBV7-8 and J is TRBJ2-4, with TRBD1 matching over 8 bases. The CDR3 is made up of 14 amino acids. V lost 5 bases, J lost 7 bases, and 7 bases stayed unmatched. Germline CDR1 and CDR2: SGHVS and FQNEAQ. CDR3 coding DNA: TGTGCCAGCAGCCCCCGGACAGGGTGGAACATTCAGTACTTC. Translating gives CASSPRTGWNIQYF.

V gene TRBV18 combines with J gene TRBJ1-1, with 7 bases lining up with TRBD1. This CDR3 is built from 15 residues. V lost 4 bases and J lost 3; bases outside the gene matches: 8. In germline, CDR1 is KGHSH, CDR2 LQKENI. The CDR3 spells CASSQGTDPHTEAFF. The CDR3 DNA reads as TGTGCCAGCTCACAAGGGACAGACCCGCACACTGAAGCTTTCTTT.

In this sample, this clone turned up a few times. J is TRBJ1-5 and V is TRBV2, with D maybe TRBD1 (6 bases). V was clipped by 7 bases and J by 6 bases, with 10 bases between them. CDR1 and CDR2 (germline): SNHLY, FYNNEI. The CDR3 has 12 residues. The CDR3 sequence is CASNRESQPQHF. The CDR3 region has the DNA TGTGCCAGCAACAGGGAAAGTCAGCCCCAGCATTTT.

This clone came up a few times. This chain joins TRBV29-1 and TRBJ2-3; 9 bases map to TRBD1. Germline V gene sequence: CDR1 SQVTM, CDR2 ANQGSEA. The CDR3 sequence is 13 residues long. As DNA, the CDR3 is TGCTCCCGGACAGGGGTCGGCACAGATACGCAGTATTTT. Translated: CSRTGVGTDTQYF.

This clone appeared once. The rearrangement links TRBV9 to TRBJ1-1; D might be TRBD1 (5 bases). The CDR3 extends over 14 amino acids. Germline V gene sequence: CDR1 SGDLS, CDR2 YYNGEE. Trimming pared 0 bases from V and 10 bases from J, leaving 16 bases between. CDR3 protein: CASSVATWGTVAFF. The CDR3 DNA sequence: TGTGCCAGCAGCGTAGCTACATGGGGGACGGTAGCTTTCTTT.

This clone occurred once. V and J are TRBV11-1 and TRBJ2-7, with 11 nucleotides matching TRBD1. V shed 5 bases, J shed 6 bases, and the junction held 9 bases outside the gene matches. The CDR3 is 15 residues long. The germline CDR1 and CDR2 sequences are SGHAT and FQDESV (reference sequence). This CDR3 is CASSKGTGGLSEQYF. The CDR3 coding sequence is TGTGCCAGCAGCAAAGGGACAGGGGGTTTGTCCGAGCAGTACTTC.

The chain combines TRBV7-3 with TRBJ1-6; 7 bases map to TRBD1. Losses at the gene ends were 2 bases for V and 6 bases for J; bases not matched to a gene: 4. There are 15 residues in the CDR3. CDR1 is SGHTA, CDR2 FQGTGA, per germline. CDR3 sequence (DNA): TGTGCCAGCAGCTTATGGGGACAGCCTAATTCACCCCTCCACTTT. Translating it yields CASSLWGQPNSPLHF.

V usage is TRBV30 and J usage is TRBJ2-3, with D uncertain. V dropped 2 bases and J dropped 10 bases, with 16 bases sitting between them. This CDR3 spans 13 amino acids. The germline CDR1 and CDR2 sequences are GTSNPN and SVGIG (reference sequence). The CDR3 here is CAWSPSGSRSQYF. CDR3 DNA: TGTGCCTGGAGTCCGTCGGGCAGCCGGTCGCAGTATTTT.

The rearrangement uses TRBV7-9 and TRBJ1-3, with unresolved D. Between the trimmed V and J ends, which lost 2 bases and 1 base, there was a span of 6 bases. The CDR3 spans 14 residues. The germline V gene has CDR1 SEHNR and CDR2 FQNEAQ (reference sequence). CDR3 in amino acids: CASSLFGSGNTIYF. The CDR3 bases are TGTGCCAGCAGCTTATTCGGGTCTGGAAACACCATATATTTT.

The V call is TRBV3-1 (or the pseudogene TRBV3-2), the J call TRBJ1-2; D remains unclear. The V and J ends lost 0 bases and 2 bases respectively, with 4 bases between them. The CDR3 has 13 amino acids. Germline V lookup: CDR1 LGHDT, CDR2 YNNKEL (reference sequence). CDR3 nucleotides: TGTGCCAGCAGCCAAGACGGGAACTATGGCTACACCTTC. Protein product: CASSQDGNYGYTF.

This clone was counted between two and nine times. This chain connects TRBV28 to TRBJ2-1, with 11 bases that match TRBD1. The length of the CDR3 is 13 residues. The J segment lost 9 bases and the V segment lost 6 bases, leaving 4 bases of the junction unmatched. CDR1 is MDHEN and CDR2 is SYDVKM in the germline V gene. The CDR3 DNA is TGTGCCAGCAGGAGGACAGGGGGCGGTGAGCAGTTCTTC. Protein sequence: CASRRTGGGEQFF. The whole variable domain, filled in from reference TRBV28 and TRBJ2-1, reads DVKVTQSSRYLVKRTGEKVFLECVQDMDHENMFWYRQDPGLGLRLIYFSYDVKMKEKGDIPEGYSVSREKKERFSLILESASTNQTSMYLCASRRTGGGEQFFGPGTRLTVL.

The chain links TRBV6-5 to TRBJ2-5, with D hard to call. CDR3 length: 13 residues. The germline V gene has CDR1 MNHEY and CDR2 SVGAGI. The germline V and J ends were trimmed by 8 bases and 5 bases, with 15 bases remaining between them. Here the CDR3 reads CASLQWVTETQYF. The CDR3, as DNA: TGTGCCAGCCTTCAATGGGTCACGGAGACCCAGTACTTC.

The genes are TRBV7-2 and TRBJ1-6, with 8 bases identical to TRBD1. The CDR3 is 16 amino acids. The ends lost 5 bases at V and 5 bases at J; junction bases unmatched: 8. Germline assignment: CDR1 SGHTA and CDR2 FQGNSA. As DNA, the CDR3 is TGTGCCAGCAGCCCTCAGGGGGCCGGTCATAATTCACCCCTCCACTTT. It yields the protein CASSPQGAGHNSPLHF.

In nucleotides, the CDR3 is TGTGCCAGCTCACCACGATTTTCCACCGTCTACGAGCAGTACTTC. It specifies CASSPRFSTVYEQYF. The V and J genes are TRBV18 and TRBJ2-7; D gene unclear. This CDR3 has 15 amino acids. Trimming pared 1 base from V and 3 bases from J, leaving 13 bases between. The germline V gene has CDR1 KGHSH and CDR2 LQKENI.

The chain is built from TRBV28 and TRBJ2-7; D not certain. Germline CDR1 reads MDHEN; CDR2 reads SYDVKM. The CDR3 length is 14 residues. V shed 8 bases and J shed 0 bases, with 14 bases lying between them. CDR3 in amino acids: CASAPVVTSYEQYF. CDR3 nucleotides: TGTGCCAGCGCCCCCGTGGTTACCTCCTACGAGCAGTACTTC.

The genes are TRBV19 and TRBJ2-1; tentative D call: TRBD2 (6 bases). Germline V gene data show CDR1 as LNHDA and CDR2 as SQIVND (reference sequence). The CDR3 covers 15 residues. The V gene lost 6 bases and the J gene lost 7 bases, with 19 bases spanning the gap. The CDR3 DNA reads as TGTGCCAGTAGCCGGGGACGGGTGGCGGGGAATGAGCAGTTCTTC. Amino acid sequence: CASSRGRVAGNEQFF.

J is TRBJ2-7 and V is TRBV19; maybe TRBD2 (6 bases). Germline lookup yields CDR1 LNHDA and CDR2 SQIVND (reference sequence). V dropped 5 bases and J dropped 2 bases, with 13 bases sitting between them. This CDR3 spans 14 amino acids. CDR3 nucleotide sequence: TGTGCCAGTAGTTCGGGACTCCGACCCTACGAGCAGTACTTC. Protein product: CASSSGLRPYEQYF.

In this sample, this clone turned up once. The chain links TRBV6-6 to TRBJ2-7; TRBD2 matches at 15 bases. CDR1 is MNHNY and CDR2 is SVGAGI in the germline V gene (reference sequence). Trimming at V came to 5 bases and at J to 4 bases, leaving 15 bases not matched to a gene. The CDR3 is made up of 19 amino acids. The DNA for the CDR3 is TGTGCCAGCAGTCAGGGCTTTGTTGGACTAGCGGGGGGGATTTACGAGCAGTACTTC. Translation gives CASSQGFVGLAGGIYEQYF.

This rearrangement joins TRBV19 to TRBJ2-2; a weak D match, TRBD2 (6 bases). Between the trimmed V and J ends, which lost 7 bases and 5 bases, there was a span of 17 bases. The CDR3 has 15 amino acids. Germline V gene lookup returns CDR1 LNHDA and CDR2 SQIVND (reference sequence). The CDR3 here is CASIDGGRVTGELFF. The CDR3 DNA reads TGTGCCAGTATTGACGGGGGACGTGTTACCGGGGAGCTGTTTTTT.

The CDR3, as DNA: TGCGCCAGCAGCTTTGACAGGAGCTCTGGAAACACCATATATTTT. Amino acids: CASSFDRSSGNTIYF. The chain recombines TRBV5-1 with TRBJ1-3; D is perhaps TRBD1 (6 bases). Germline values: CDR1 SGHRS, CDR2 YFSETQ. V was clipped by 2 bases and J by 0 bases, with 9 bases between them. The CDR3 has 15 amino acids.

The chain has TRBV10-3 and TRBJ1-1; a weak D match, TRBD1 (5 bases). V lost 3 bases, J lost 2 bases, and 13 bases lay in between. From germline, CDR1 is ENHRY and CDR2 SYGVKD. The CDR3 spans 15 residues. As DNA, the CDR3 is TGTGCCATCAGTGATTTAGGGGTGGGAAACACTGAAGCTTTCTTT. Its protein is CAISDLGVGNTEAFF.

V and J are TRBV7-2 and TRBJ1-1; D is possibly TRBD1 (6 bases). This CDR3 has 15 residues. Trimming removed 5 bases from V and 0 bases from J, with 13 bases in between. Germline V CDR1 and CDR2: SGHTA, FQGNSA. The CDR3 DNA is TGTGCCAGCAGCGGAGCGCCAGGGGTGAACACTGAAGCTTTCTTT. Translation: CASSGAPGVNTEAFF.

This chain uses TRBV3-1 (or the pseudogene TRBV3-2) with TRBJ2-5, with no clear D. Trimming cost V 4 bases and J 2 bases, with 8 bases left between them. This CDR3 comprises 13 residues. Per germline, CDR1 LGHDT and CDR2 YNNKEL (reference sequence). DNA for the CDR3: TGTGCCAGCAGCCCCGGCACACAAGAGACCCAGTACTTC. Its translation is CASSPGTQETQYF.

In DNA form, the CDR3 reads TGTGCCAGCAGTTTTACAGGGAGCAATCAGCCCCAGCATTTT. This gives the protein CASSFTGSNQPQHF. This chain links TRBV27 with TRBJ1-5; weak D call: TRBD1 (6 bases). The germline V and J ends were trimmed by 3 bases and 1 base, with 7 bases remaining between them. This CDR3 has 14 amino acids. From germline, CDR1 is MNHEY and CDR2 SMNVEV (reference sequence).

This clone was observed a single time. This sequence joins TRBV27 and TRBJ2-5; D is possibly TRBD1 (5 bases). The CDR3 covers 14 residues. The germline V gene encodes CDR1 MNHEY and CDR2 SMNVEV (reference sequence). Trimming cost V 4 bases and J 6 bases, with 15 bases left between them. CDR3 region: CASSSTGDGQTQYF. CDR3 DNA: TGTGCCAGCAGTTCCACAGGAGATGGACAGACCCAGTACTTC.

The V gene is TRBV7-9, the J gene TRBJ2-1, with 12 bases lining up with TRBD2. Per germline, CDR1 SEHNR and CDR2 FQNEAQ (reference sequence). The CDR3 sequence is 17 residues long. Trimming removed 4 bases from V and 4 bases from J; junction bases left unmatched: 8. The CDR3 is CASSSPLAGGPYNEQFF. The CDR3 DNA is TGTGCCAGCAGCTCCCCACTAGCGGGGGGACCTTACAATGAGCAGTTCTTC.

The V and J genes are TRBV2 and TRBJ2-1, with 9 bases lining up with TRBD2. The germline V gene encodes CDR1 SNHLY and CDR2 FYNNEI. The CDR3 loop spans 17 amino acids. With 2 bases clipped from V and 1 base from J, the junction kept 6 bases outside the gene matches. The CDR3 region is CASSESAGGWSYNEQFF. The CDR3 coding sequence is TGTGCCAGCAGTGAATCAGCGGGGGGCTGGTCCTACAATGAGCAGTTCTTC.

This clone appeared a few times. The chain is built from TRBV7-6 and TRBJ2-7, with TRBD1 as a possible D gene (6 bases). Trimming stripped 5 bases from V and 0 bases from J, with 14 bases between. The CDR3 has 15 amino acids. Germline CDR1 is SGHVS and CDR2 is FNYEAQ. The chain's CDR3 is CASSLLTGNSYEQYF. Here the CDR3 DNA reads TGTGCCAGCAGCCTCCTGACAGGCAACTCCTACGAGCAGTACTTC.

V usage is TRBV3-1 (or the pseudogene TRBV3-2) and J usage is TRBJ1-6, with D possibly being TRBD1 (6 bases). Germline CDR1 reads LGHDT; CDR2 reads YNNKEL (reference sequence). The CDR3 spans 13 residues. V was shortened by 2 bases and J by 9 bases, with 8 bases between the two germline ends. The CDR3 loop is CASSQKQGSPLHF. Written as DNA, the CDR3 is TGTGCCAGCAGCCAAAAACAGGGTTCACCCCTCCACTTT.

CDR3 sequence reads: CAWSVGTHNEKLFF. CDR3 DNA sequence: TGTGCCTGGAGTGTAGGGACCCACAATGAAAAACTGTTTTTT. The chain has TRBV30 and TRBJ1-4; D may be TRBD1 (5 bases). V was trimmed by 0 bases and J by 5 bases, leaving 10 bases between them. The CDR3 runs to 14 residues. Germline lookup yields CDR1 GTSNPN and CDR2 SVGIG (reference sequence).